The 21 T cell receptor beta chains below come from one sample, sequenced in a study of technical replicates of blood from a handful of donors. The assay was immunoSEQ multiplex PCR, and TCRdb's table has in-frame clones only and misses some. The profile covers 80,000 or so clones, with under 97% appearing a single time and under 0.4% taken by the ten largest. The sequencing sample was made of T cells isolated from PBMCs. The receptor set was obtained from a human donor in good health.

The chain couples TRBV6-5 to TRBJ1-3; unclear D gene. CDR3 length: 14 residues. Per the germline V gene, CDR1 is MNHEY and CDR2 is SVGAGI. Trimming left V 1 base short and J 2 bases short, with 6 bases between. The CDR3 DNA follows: TGTGCCAGCAGTTACTGGGGAGCTGGAAACACCATATATTTT. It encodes CASSYWGAGNTIYF.

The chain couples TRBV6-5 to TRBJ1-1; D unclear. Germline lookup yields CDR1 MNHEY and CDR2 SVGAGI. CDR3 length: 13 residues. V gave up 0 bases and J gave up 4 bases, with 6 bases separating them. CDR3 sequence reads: CASSYSSATEAFF. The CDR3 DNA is TGTGCCAGCAGTTACTCGAGCGCCACTGAAGCTTTCTTT.

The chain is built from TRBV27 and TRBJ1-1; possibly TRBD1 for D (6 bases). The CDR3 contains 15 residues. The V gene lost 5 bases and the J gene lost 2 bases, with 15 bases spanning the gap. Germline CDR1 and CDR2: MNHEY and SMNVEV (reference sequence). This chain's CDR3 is CASSLNRAPNTEAFF. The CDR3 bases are TGTGCCAGCAGTCTTAACAGGGCTCCTAACACTGAAGCTTTCTTT.

Here the CDR3 DNA reads TGTGCCAGCAGTTTCAGTTTAGGGGACAGGGCCTACGAGCAGTACTTC. This sequence encodes CASSFSLGDRAYEQYF. The rearrangement joins TRBV27 to TRBJ2-7, with 9 bases matching TRBD1. Losses at the gene ends were 3 bases for V and 2 bases for J; bases not matched to a gene: 8. Germline V gene lookup returns CDR1 MNHEY and CDR2 SMNVEV (reference sequence). This CDR3 has 16 residues.

The CDR3 sequence is CASSSHWEGEQYF. CDR3 nucleotide sequence: TGTGCCAGCAGCTCCCACTGGGAGGGAGAGCAGTACTTC. The chain couples TRBV5-4 to TRBJ2-7; 7 nucleotides match TRBD2. Germline loops: CDR1 SGHNT, CDR2 YYREEE (reference sequence). The CDR3 length is 13 residues. V was pared by 3 bases and J by 7 bases, with 7 bases of the junction left unmatched.

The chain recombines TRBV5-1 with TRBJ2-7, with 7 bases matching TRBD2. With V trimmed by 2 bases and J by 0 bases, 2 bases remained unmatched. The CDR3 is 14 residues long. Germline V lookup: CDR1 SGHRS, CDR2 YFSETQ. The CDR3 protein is CASSLTSASYEQYF. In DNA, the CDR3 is TGCGCCAGCAGCTTAACTAGCGCCTCCTACGAGCAGTACTTC.

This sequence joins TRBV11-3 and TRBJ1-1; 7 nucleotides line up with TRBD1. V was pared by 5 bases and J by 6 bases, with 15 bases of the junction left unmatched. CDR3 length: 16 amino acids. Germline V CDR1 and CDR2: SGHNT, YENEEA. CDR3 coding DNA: TGTGCCAGCAGCCCTGGCCCGGGGACAGAGGGCGCTGAAGCTTTCTTT. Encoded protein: CASSPGPGTEGAEAFF. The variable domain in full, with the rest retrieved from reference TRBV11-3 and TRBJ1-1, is EAGVVQSPRYKIIEKKQPVAFWCNPISGHNTLYWYLQNLGQGPELLIRYENEEAVDDSQLPKDRFSAERLKGVDSTLKIQPAELGDSAVYLCASSPGPGTEGAEAFFGQGTRLTVV.

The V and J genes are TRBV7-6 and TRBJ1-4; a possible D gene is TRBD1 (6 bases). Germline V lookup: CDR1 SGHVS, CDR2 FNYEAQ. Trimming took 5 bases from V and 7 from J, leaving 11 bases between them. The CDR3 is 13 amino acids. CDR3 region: CASSGGMGEKLFF. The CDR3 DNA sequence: TGTGCCAGCAGCGGGGGCATGGGTGAAAAACTGTTTTTT.

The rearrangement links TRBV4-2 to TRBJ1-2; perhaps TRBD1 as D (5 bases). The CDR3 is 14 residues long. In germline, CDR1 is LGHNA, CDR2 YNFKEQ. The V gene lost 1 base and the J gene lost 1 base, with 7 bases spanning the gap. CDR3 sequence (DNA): TGTGCCAGCAGCCAAGTTCAGGGTAACTATGGCTACACCTTC. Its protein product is CASSQVQGNYGYTF.

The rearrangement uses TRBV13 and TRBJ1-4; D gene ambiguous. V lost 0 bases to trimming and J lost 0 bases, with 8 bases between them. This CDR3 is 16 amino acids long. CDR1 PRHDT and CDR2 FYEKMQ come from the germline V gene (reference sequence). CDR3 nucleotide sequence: TGTGCCAGCAGCTTAGGAGGAGGCGCAACTAATGAAAAACTGTTTTTT. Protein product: CASSLGGGATNEKLFF. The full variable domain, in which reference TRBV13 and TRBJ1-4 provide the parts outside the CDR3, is AAGVIQSPRHLIKEKRETATLKCYPIPRHDTVYWYQQGPGQDPQFLISFYEKMQSDKGSIPDRFSAQQFSDYHSELNMSSLELGDSALYFCASSLGGGATNEKLFFGSGTQLSVL.

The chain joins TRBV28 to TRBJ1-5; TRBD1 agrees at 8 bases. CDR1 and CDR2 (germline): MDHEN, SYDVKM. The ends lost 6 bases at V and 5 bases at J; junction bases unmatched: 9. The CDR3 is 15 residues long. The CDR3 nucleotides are TGTGCCAGCAGCGCTTCAGGGGGCGGCGATCAGCCCCAGCATTTT. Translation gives CASSASGGGDQPQHF.

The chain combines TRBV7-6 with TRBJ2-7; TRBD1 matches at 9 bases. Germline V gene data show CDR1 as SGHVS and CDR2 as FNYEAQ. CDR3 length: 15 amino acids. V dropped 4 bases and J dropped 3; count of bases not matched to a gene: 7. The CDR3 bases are TGTGCCAGCAGCTCCGGGACAGGGTGGTTCTACGAGCAGTACTTC. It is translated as CASSSGTGWFYEQYF.

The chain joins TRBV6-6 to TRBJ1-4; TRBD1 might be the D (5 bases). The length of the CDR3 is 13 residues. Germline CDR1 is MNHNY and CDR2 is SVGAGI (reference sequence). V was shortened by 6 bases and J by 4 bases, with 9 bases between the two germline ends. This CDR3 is CASRGAVNEKLFF. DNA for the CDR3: TGTGCCAGCAGAGGGGCAGTTAATGAAAAACTGTTTTTT.

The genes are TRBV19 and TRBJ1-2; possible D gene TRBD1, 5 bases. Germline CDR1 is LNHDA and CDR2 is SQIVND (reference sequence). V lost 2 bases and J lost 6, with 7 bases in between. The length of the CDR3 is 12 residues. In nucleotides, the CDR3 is TGTGCCAGTAGTATACCGACAGATGGCTACACCTTC. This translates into CASSIPTDGYTF. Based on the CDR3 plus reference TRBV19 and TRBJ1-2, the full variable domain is DGGITQSPKYLFRKEGQNVTLSCEQNLNHDAMYWYRQDPGQGLRLIYYSQIVNDFQKGDIAEGYSVSREKKESFPLTVTSAQKNPTAFYLCASSIPTDGYTFGSGTRLTVV.

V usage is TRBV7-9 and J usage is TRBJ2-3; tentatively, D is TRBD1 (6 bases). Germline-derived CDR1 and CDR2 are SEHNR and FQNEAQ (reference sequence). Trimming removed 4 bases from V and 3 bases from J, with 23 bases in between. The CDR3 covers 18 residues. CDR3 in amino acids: CASSSEATGYIGTDTQYF. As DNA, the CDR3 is TGTGCCAGCAGCTCGGAAGCTACAGGGTATATTGGGACAGATACGCAGTATTTT. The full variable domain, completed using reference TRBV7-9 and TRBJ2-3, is DTGVSQNPRHKITKRGQNVTFRCDPISEHNRLYWYRQTLGQGPEFLTYFQNEAQLEKSRLLSDRFSAERPKGSFSTLEIQRTEQGDSAMYLCASSSEATGYIGTDTQYFGPGTRLTVL.

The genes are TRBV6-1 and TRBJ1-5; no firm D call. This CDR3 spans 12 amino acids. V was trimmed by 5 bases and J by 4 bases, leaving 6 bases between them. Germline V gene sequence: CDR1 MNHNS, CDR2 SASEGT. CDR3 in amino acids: CASSPTNQPQHF. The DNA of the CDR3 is TGTGCCAGCAGTCCGACTAATCAGCCCCAGCATTTT.

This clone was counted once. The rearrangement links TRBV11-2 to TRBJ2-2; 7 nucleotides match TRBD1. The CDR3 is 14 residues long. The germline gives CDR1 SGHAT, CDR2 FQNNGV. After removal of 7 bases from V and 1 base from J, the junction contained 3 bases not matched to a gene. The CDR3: CASTRQGNTGELFF. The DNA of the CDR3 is TGTGCCAGCACCCGACAGGGGAACACCGGGGAGCTGTTTTTT.

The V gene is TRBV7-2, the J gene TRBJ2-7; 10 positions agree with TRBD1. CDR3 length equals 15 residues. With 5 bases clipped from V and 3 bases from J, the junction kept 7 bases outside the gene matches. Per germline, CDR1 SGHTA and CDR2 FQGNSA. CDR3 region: CASSLAGTGDYEQYF. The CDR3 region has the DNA TGTGCCAGCAGCCTGGCCGGGACAGGGGACTACGAGCAGTACTTC.

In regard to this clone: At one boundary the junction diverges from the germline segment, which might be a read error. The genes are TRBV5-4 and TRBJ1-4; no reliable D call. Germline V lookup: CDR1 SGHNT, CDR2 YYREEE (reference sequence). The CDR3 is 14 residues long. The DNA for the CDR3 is TGTGCCAGCAGCTTCCGGGGTGGGGATGAACAACTGTTTTTT. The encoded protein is CASSFRGGDEQLFF.

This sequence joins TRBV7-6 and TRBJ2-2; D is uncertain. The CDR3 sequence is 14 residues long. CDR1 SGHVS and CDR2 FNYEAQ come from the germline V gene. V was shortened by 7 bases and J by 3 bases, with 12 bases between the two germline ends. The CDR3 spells CASTRHQDTGELFF. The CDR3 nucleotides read TGTGCCAGCACCCGACACCAAGACACCGGGGAGCTGTTTTTT. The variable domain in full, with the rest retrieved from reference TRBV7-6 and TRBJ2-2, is GAGVSQSPRYKVTKRGQDVALRCDPISGHVSLYWYRQALGQGPEFLTYFNYEAQQDKSGLPNDRFSAERPEGSISTLTIQRTEQRDSAMYRCASTRHQDTGELFFGEGSRLTVL.

This chain's CDR3 is CATSREPGDWVNTEAFF. CDR3 coding DNA: TGTGCCACCAGCAGAGAACCCGGAGATTGGGTGAACACTGAAGCTTTCTTT. The chain joins TRBV15 to TRBJ1-1; D is undetermined. Germline lookup yields CDR1 LNHNV and CDR2 YYDKDF (reference sequence). V lost 0 bases, J lost 0 bases, and 14 bases lay in between. The CDR3 spans 17 residues.